The 30 T cell receptor beta chains given below trace back to one sample, sequenced in a study of T cell responses to AZD1222 COVID-19 vaccine. The data were produced by immunoSEQ multiplex PCR, yet TCRdb's version contains in-frame clones alone and is incomplete. The sample has about 120,000 clones, 86% seen once. Sequencing used peripheral blood, obtained 28 days after the second AZD1222 dose. The receptors shown here come from an adult who received the AZD1222 COVID-19 vaccine.

The chain couples TRBV24-1 to TRBJ2-1; D might be TRBD1 (6 bases). Trimming took off 0 bases at V and 0 bases at J, with 20 bases between the two ends. The CDR3 has 20 amino acids. In germline, CDR1 is KGHDR, CDR2 SFDVKD. The CDR3 DNA is TGTGCCACCAGTGATTTGCCCGGACGTGGGGGCCCATACTCCTACAATGAGCAGTTCTTC. Its translation: CATSDLPGRGGPYSYNEQFF.

This clone was seen a handful of times. The chain uses TRBV6-2 or TRBV6-3 and TRBJ1-1; the D is unclear. The V end was cut by 4 bases, the J end by 4 bases, with 13 bases between. The CDR3 extends over 14 amino acids. CDR1 is MNHEY and CDR2 is SVGEGT in the germline V gene. CDR3 sequence: CASSFLGESTEAFF. As DNA, the CDR3 is TGTGCCAGCAGTTTCCTGGGAGAGAGCACTGAAGCTTTCTTT.

The genes are TRBV4-1 and TRBJ2-3, with no clear D. V lost 3 bases and J lost 2, with 21 bases in between. Germline V gives CDR1 MGHRA, CDR2 YSYEKL. The CDR3 has 18 residues. Written as DNA, the CDR3 is TGCGCCAGCAGCCAGACGCTCGGCCTATTAGGGTCCACAGATACGCAGTATTTT. Its translation: CASSQTLGLLGSTDTQYF.

The chain employs TRBV19 and TRBJ2-1; 9 positions match TRBD2. CDR1 is LNHDA, CDR2 SQIVND, per germline (reference sequence). The J segment lost 0 bases and the V segment lost 1 base, leaving 4 bases of the junction unmatched. This CDR3 region has 17 residues. The CDR3 loop is CASSIGGSGSSYNEQFF. CDR3 DNA: TGTGCCAGTAGTATAGGAGGTAGCGGGAGCTCCTACAATGAGCAGTTCTTC.

The rearrangement joins TRBV27 to TRBJ2-3; D gene uncertain. CDR3 length: 12 amino acids. V lost 2 bases, J lost 11 bases, and 11 bases lay in between. CDR1 is MNHEY, CDR2 SMNVEV, per germline (reference sequence). The CDR3 DNA reads TGTGCCAGCAGTTTACTCGGAACTCAGCAGTATTTT. Residues: CASSLLGTQQYF.

V and J are TRBV5-1 and TRBJ2-7, with 10 bases lining up with TRBD2. Looked up from germline, CDR1 is SGHRS and CDR2 is YFSETQ. Trimming cost V 2 bases and J 2 bases; bases outside gene matches: 4. CDR3 length: 15 amino acids. The CDR3 loop is CASSFRLAGAYEQYF. CDR3 DNA sequence: TGCGCCAGCAGCTTCCGCCTAGCGGGAGCCTACGAGCAGTACTTC.

This chain joins TRBV5-1 and TRBJ1-2; the D is unclear. Germline V lookup: CDR1 SGHRS, CDR2 YFSETQ. The V end lost 4 bases, the J end lost 2 bases, and 15 bases lay between the germline ends. The CDR3 loop spans 15 amino acids. The CDR3 bases are TGCGCCAGCAGCGAAGGATTCAGGCCCAACTATGGCTACACCTTC. Protein sequence: CASSEGFRPNYGYTF. Combining the CDR3 with reference TRBV5-1 and TRBJ1-2 gives the whole variable domain KAGVTQTPRYLIKTRGQQVTLSCSPISGHRSVSWYQQTPGQGLQFLFEYFSETQRNKGNFPGRFSGRQFSNSRSEMNVSTLELGDSALYLCASSEGFRPNYGYTFGSGTRLTVV.

The chain uses TRBV7-9 and TRBJ2-7; TRBD2 agrees at 9 bases. Germline CDR1 and CDR2: SEHNR and FQNEAQ (reference sequence). V lost 2 bases and J lost 6; bases outside the gene matches: 2. The CDR3 has 13 residues. The CDR3 bases are TGTGCCAGCAGCTTATTACTAGCGGGCGAGCAGTACTTC. Translation gives CASSLLLAGEQYF.

The V call is TRBV9, the J call TRBJ2-7, with D maybe TRBD2 (5 bases). Germline loops: CDR1 SGDLS, CDR2 YYNGEE. The CDR3 is made up of 14 amino acids. Trimming removed 2 bases from V and 3 bases from J, with 12 bases in between. The CDR3 sequence is CASSVGLIGYEQYF. Written as DNA, the CDR3 is TGTGCCAGCAGCGTCGGACTGATAGGCTACGAGCAGTACTTC.

This clone was recorded once. Other DNA sequences in this sample translate to the same CDR3. V usage is TRBV4-1 and J usage is TRBJ1-1; a possible D gene is TRBD1 (5 bases). Germline V gives CDR1 MGHRA, CDR2 YSYEKL. V lost 1 base to trimming and J lost 1 base, with 7 bases between them. The length of the CDR3 is 14 residues. CDR3 in DNA: TGCGCCAGCAGCCAAGGGAGGGGGAACACTGAAGCTTTCTTT. This encodes CASSQGRGNTEAFF.

The V and J genes are TRBV7-9 and TRBJ1-1; D is undetermined. The ends were cut back, 0 bases at V and 2 bases at J, with 7 bases in the middle. This CDR3 is 14 amino acids long. The germline gives CDR1 SEHNR, CDR2 FQNEAQ (reference sequence). CDR3 sequence: CASSLAAHNTEAFF. Here the CDR3 DNA reads TGTGCCAGCAGCTTAGCGGCCCATAACACTGAAGCTTTCTTT. Full variable domain (remainder filled in from reference TRBV7-9 and TRBJ1-1): DTGVSQNPRHKITKRGQNVTFRCDPISEHNRLYWYRQTLGQGPEFLTYFQNEAQLEKSRLLSDRFSAERPKGSFSTLEIQRTEQGDSAMYLCASSLAAHNTEAFFGQGTRLTVV.

A remark on this clone: Other DNA sequences in the same sample also yield this CDR3. The V and J genes are TRBV18 and TRBJ1-1; no clear D. Trimming left V 2 bases short and J 0 bases short, with 4 bases between. The CDR3 contains 13 residues. CDR1 KGHSH and CDR2 LQKENI come from the germline V gene. Here the CDR3 DNA reads TGTGCCAGCTCACCAGGACTGAACACTGAAGCTTTCTTT. Its translation: CASSPGLNTEAFF.

This chain links TRBV5-4 with TRBJ1-6; 10 bases match TRBD1. The CDR3 runs 15 residues. The V gene end was trimmed by 1 base and the J gene end by 8 bases; junction bases not matched to a gene: 3. The V gene's germline CDR1 is SGHNT and CDR2 YYREEE (reference sequence). This chain's CDR3 is CASSLKGTGDSPLHF. CDR3 DNA sequence: TGTGCCAGCAGCTTGAAAGGGACAGGGGATTCACCCCTCCACTTT.

This clone was detected a few times. The CDR3 protein is CASSQPSGGSYNEQFF. Here the CDR3 DNA reads TGTGCCAGCAGCCAACCTTCGGGGGGGTCGTACAATGAGCAGTTCTTC. The V call is TRBV3-1 (or the pseudogene TRBV3-2), the J call TRBJ2-1; 8 bases agree with TRBD2. The germline V gene encodes CDR1 LGHDT and CDR2 YNNKEL (reference sequence). With 2 bases clipped from V and 4 bases from J, the junction kept 7 bases outside the gene matches. This CDR3 has 16 residues.

The rearrangement links TRBV4-3 to TRBJ2-3, with 11 positions matching TRBD2. Trimming cost V 2 bases and J 4 bases; bases outside gene matches: 2. The CDR3 has 15 amino acids. From germline, CDR1 is LGHNA and CDR2 YSLEER. CDR3 in DNA: TGCGCCAGCAGCCAAACTAGCGGGGGCGCAGATACGCAGTATTTT. Protein: CASSQTSGGADTQYF.

The chain uses TRBV10-3 and TRBJ1-3, with 9 bases fitting TRBD1. Germline-derived CDR1 and CDR2 are ENHRY and SYGVKD. The CDR3 extends over 14 amino acids. Trimming removed 10 bases from V and 4 bases from J; junction bases left unmatched: 8. CDR3 sequence (DNA): TGTGCCACCCAACAGGGGGCGAAAGGAAACACCATATATTTT. Amino acids: CATQQGAKGNTIYF.

In nucleotides, the CDR3 is TGTGCCAGCAGGCTGAGTCGTTCAACAGATACGCAGTATTTT. This sequence encodes CASRLSRSTDTQYF. The chain carries TRBV11-1 and TRBJ2-3; D gene unclear. The V end was cut by 6 bases, the J end by 3 bases, with 13 bases between. CDR3 length: 14 amino acids. Germline assignment: CDR1 SGHAT and CDR2 FQDESV (reference sequence).

The chain joins TRBV7-3 to TRBJ2-2, with D tentatively TRBD1 (6 bases). In germline, CDR1 is SGHTA, CDR2 FQGTGA. V was clipped by 6 bases and J by 1 base, with 9 bases between them. This CDR3 has 14 residues. CDR3 in DNA: TGTGCCAGCAGAGAAGGGGGGAACACCGGGGAGCTGTTTTTT. Translating gives CASREGGNTGELFF. Full variable domain (missing parts from reference TRBV7-3 and TRBJ2-2): GAGVSQTPSNKVTEKGKYVELRCDPISGHTALYWYRQSLGQGPEFLIYFQGTGAADDSGLPNDRFFAVRPEGSVSTLKIQRTERGDSAVYLCASREGGNTGELFFGEGSRLTVL.

This chain joins TRBV4-1 and TRBJ2-5, with TRBD2 matching 11 bases. The germline CDR1 and CDR2 sequences are MGHRA and YSYEKL. The length of the CDR3 is 15 residues. Trimming cost V 3 bases and J 0 bases; bases outside gene matches: 0. The CDR3 nucleotides are TGCGCCAGCAGCCAGGGACTAGCGGACCAAGAGACCCAGTACTTC. Its translation is CASSQGLADQETQYF.

V is TRBV7-9 and J is TRBJ2-3, with 13 bases lining up with TRBD2. This CDR3 region has 17 residues. Germline CDR1 reads SEHNR; CDR2 reads FQNEAQ (reference sequence). V lost 2 bases to trimming and J lost 3 bases; unmatched junction nucleotides: 5. In DNA, the CDR3 is TGTGCCAGCAGCTTAAGACTAGCGGGGGGCATGACAGATACGCAGTATTTT. Residues: CASSLRLAGGMTDTQYF. Full variable domain (rest looked up from reference TRBV7-9 and TRBJ2-3): DTGVSQNPRHKITKRGQNVTFRCDPISEHNRLYWYRQTLGQGPEFLTYFQNEAQLEKSRLLSDRFSAERPKGSFSTLEIQRTEQGDSAMYLCASSLRLAGGMTDTQYFGPGTRLTVL.

The chain carries TRBV20-1 and TRBJ1-1, with TRBD1 as a possible D gene (5 bases). CDR1 and CDR2 (germline): DFQATT, SNEGSKA (reference sequence). The CDR3 consists of 11 residues. V lost 0 bases to trimming and J lost 7 bases, with 6 bases between them. CDR3 in amino acids: CSAREGVEAFF. DNA for the CDR3: TGCAGTGCTAGAGAGGGGGTTGAAGCTTTCTTT.

The chain recombines TRBV23-1 with TRBJ1-1; D is uncertain. TRBV23-1 carries the ORF label, with uncertain function. CDR3 length: 17 amino acids. The V end was cut by 1 base, the J end by 7 bases, with 22 bases between. CDR3 loop: CASSQLSRGLRAGEAFF. Here the CDR3 DNA reads TGCGCCAGCAGTCAATTGTCGAGAGGTCTGCGGGCGGGTGAAGCTTTCTTT.

The chain carries TRBV3-1 (or the pseudogene TRBV3-2) and TRBJ1-3; D unclear. The CDR3 totals 18 residues. Deletions cut 1 base from V and 0 bases from J, with 16 bases between. Germline lookup yields CDR1 LGHDT and CDR2 YNNKEL (reference sequence). In DNA, the CDR3 is TGTGCCAGCAGCCAAGGGCGTGGACGGGCAAGCTCTGGAAACACCATATATTTT. Encoded protein: CASSQGRGRASSGNTIYF.

This clone was picked up one time. The chain has TRBV4-2 and TRBJ2-7, with D perhaps TRBD1 (5 bases). CDR1 and CDR2 from the germline V gene are LGHNA and YNFKEQ. Trimming cost V 0 bases and J 6 bases, with 12 bases left between them. This CDR3 is built from 14 residues. Here the CDR3 DNA reads TGTGCCAGCAGCCAAGAGGGTAAAAGGGGCGAGCAGTACTTC. Protein product: CASSQEGKRGEQYF.

The chain carries TRBV7-2 and TRBJ1-2, with 7 positions matching TRBD1. Looked up from germline, CDR1 is SGHTA and CDR2 is FQGNSA. Losses at the gene ends were 4 bases for V and 4 bases for J; bases not matched to a gene: 6. CDR3 length equals 14 residues. In DNA, the CDR3 is TGTGCCAGCAGCTCCCCCGGGACAGCCTATGGCTACACCTTC. Protein: CASSSPGTAYGYTF.

This chain connects TRBV5-4 to TRBJ1-1; D might be TRBD1 (6 bases). The V gene lost 1 base and the J gene lost 7 bases, with 14 bases spanning the gap. The CDR3 sequence is 14 residues long. The germline CDR1 and CDR2 sequences are SGHNT and YYREEE (reference sequence). The CDR3 DNA follows: TGTGCCAGCAGCTTGATTGCAGGGGAGGTTGAAGCTTTCTTT. This translates into CASSLIAGEVEAFF.

The chain is built from TRBV7-9 and TRBJ1-3; a weak D match, TRBD1 (5 bases). The V and J ends lost 5 bases and 4 bases respectively, with 9 bases between them. The CDR3 totals 13 residues. Germline V gives CDR1 SEHNR, CDR2 FQNEAQ (reference sequence). The CDR3 nucleotides are TGTGCCAGCAGCGAGTACAGGGGAAACACCATATATTTT. This translates into CASSEYRGNTIYF.

The chain combines TRBV4-3 with TRBJ1-2; the match to TRBD1 covers 8 bases. Germline loops: CDR1 LGHNA, CDR2 YSLEER. V gave up 3 bases and J gave up 5 bases; unmatched junction bases: 14. The CDR3 runs 17 residues. The CDR3 is CASSQTSAGQVRYGYTF. CDR3 in DNA: TGCGCCAGCAGCCAGACCTCGGCGGGACAGGTTCGATATGGCTACACCTTC.

The CDR3 DNA reads TGTGCCAGCAGCCGTCCCGGGTCCGTTAAGGAAGCTTTCTTT. As protein: CASSRPGSVKEAFF. The chain combines TRBV7-9 with TRBJ1-1; D unresolved. The length of the CDR3 is 14 residues. Trimming removed 5 bases at V and 8 bases at J, with 18 bases between. Germline V CDR1 and CDR2: SEHNR, FQNEAQ (reference sequence).

The rearrangement uses TRBV7-8 and TRBJ2-7, with D unresolved. The germline gives CDR1 SGHVS, CDR2 FQNEAQ. CDR3 length equals 12 residues. V shed 8 bases and J shed 0 bases, with 8 bases lying between them. The CDR3 spells CASQGRSYEQYF. CDR3 DNA sequence: TGTGCCAGCCAAGGGCGCTCCTACGAGCAGTACTTC.